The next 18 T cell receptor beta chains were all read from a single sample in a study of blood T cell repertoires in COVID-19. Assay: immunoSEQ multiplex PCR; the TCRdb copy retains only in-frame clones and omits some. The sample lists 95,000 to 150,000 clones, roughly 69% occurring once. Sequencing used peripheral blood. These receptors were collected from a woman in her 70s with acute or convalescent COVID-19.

CDR3 nucleotides: TGCAGCATGGCCGGGACAGAGAACACTGAAGCTTTCTTT. The encoded protein is CSMAGTENTEAFF. The chain has TRBV29-1 and TRBJ1-1, with TRBD1 matching over 7 bases. The junction had 7 bases not matched to a gene; V was cut back by 8 bases and J by 1 base. This CDR3 spans 13 amino acids. Germline loops: CDR1 SQVTM, CDR2 ANQGSEA.

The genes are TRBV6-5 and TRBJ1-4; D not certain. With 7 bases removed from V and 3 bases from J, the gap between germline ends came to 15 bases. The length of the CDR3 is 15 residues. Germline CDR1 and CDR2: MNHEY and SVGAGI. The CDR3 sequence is CASKTRSSANEKLFF. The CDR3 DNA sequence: TGTGCCAGCAAGACTCGGAGCTCAGCTAATGAAAAACTGTTTTTT.

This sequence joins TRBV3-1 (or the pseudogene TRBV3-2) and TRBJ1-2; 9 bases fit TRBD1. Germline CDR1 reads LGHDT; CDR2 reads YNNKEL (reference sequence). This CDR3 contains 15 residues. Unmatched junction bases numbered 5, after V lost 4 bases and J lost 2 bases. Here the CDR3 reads CASSPRTGENYGYTF. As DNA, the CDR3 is TGTGCCAGCAGCCCTCGGACAGGGGAGAACTATGGCTACACCTTC.

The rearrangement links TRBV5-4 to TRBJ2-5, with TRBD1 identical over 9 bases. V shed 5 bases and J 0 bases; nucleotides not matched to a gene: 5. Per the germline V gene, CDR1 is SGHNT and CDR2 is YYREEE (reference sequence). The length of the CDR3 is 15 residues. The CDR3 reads CASRRTGANQETQYF. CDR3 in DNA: TGTGCCAGCAGACGGACAGGGGCCAACCAAGAGACCCAGTACTTC.

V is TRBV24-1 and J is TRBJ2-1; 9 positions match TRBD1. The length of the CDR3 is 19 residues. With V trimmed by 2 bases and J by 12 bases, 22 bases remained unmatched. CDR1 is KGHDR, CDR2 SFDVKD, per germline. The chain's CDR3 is CATSDYYRGPGQGYEGQFF. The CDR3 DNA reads TGTGCCACCAGTGATTATTATCGGGGGCCGGGACAGGGATACGAGGGGCAGTTCTTC.

The CDR3 here is CASSQEWTGTYEQYF. CDR3 sequence (DNA): TGCGCCAGCAGCCAAGAGTGGACAGGGACCTACGAGCAGTACTTC. The chain has TRBV4-3 and TRBJ2-7; 8 bases fit TRBD1. CDR1 and CDR2 (germline): LGHNA, YSLEER. The length of the CDR3 is 15 residues. Trimming removed 0 bases from V and 2 bases from J; junction bases left unmatched: 3.

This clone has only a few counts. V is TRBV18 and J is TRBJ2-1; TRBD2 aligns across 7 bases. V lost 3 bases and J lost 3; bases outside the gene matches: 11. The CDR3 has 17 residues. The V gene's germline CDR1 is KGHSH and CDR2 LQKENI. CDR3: CASSPPDESGNYNEQFF. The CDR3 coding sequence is TGTGCCAGCTCACCGCCAGACGAAAGCGGGAACTACAATGAGCAGTTCTTC.

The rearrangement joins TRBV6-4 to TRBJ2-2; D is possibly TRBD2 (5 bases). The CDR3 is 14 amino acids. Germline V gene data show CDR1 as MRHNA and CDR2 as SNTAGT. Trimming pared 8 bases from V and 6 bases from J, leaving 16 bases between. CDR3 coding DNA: TGTGCCAGCTCCAGAGGGCAATTCGCCGGGGAGCTGTTTTTT. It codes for CASSRGQFAGELFF.

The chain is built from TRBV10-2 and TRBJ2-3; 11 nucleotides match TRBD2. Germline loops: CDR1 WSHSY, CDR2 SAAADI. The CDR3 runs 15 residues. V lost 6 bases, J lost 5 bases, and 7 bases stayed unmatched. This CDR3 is CASRMTSGTGDTQYF. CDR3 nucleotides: TGCGCCAGCAGGATGACTAGCGGGACGGGAGATACGCAGTATTTT.

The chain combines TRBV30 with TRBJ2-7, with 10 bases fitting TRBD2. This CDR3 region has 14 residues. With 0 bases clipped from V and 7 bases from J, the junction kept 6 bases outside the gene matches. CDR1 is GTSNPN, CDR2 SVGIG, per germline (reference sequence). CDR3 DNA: TGTGCCTGGAGTGTAGCGGGAGGGGGGTATGAGCAGTACTTC. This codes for CAWSVAGGGYEQYF.

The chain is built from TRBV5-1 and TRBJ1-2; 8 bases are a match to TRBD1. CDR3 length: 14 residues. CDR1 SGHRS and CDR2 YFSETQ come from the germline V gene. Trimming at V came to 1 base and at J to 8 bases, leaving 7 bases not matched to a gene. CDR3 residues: CASSLRGQGGGYTF. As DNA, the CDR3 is TGCGCCAGCAGCTTGCGAGGACAGGGAGGCGGCTACACCTTC. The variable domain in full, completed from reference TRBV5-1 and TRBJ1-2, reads KAGVTQTPRYLIKTRGQQVTLSCSPISGHRSVSWYQQTPGQGLQFLFEYFSETQRNKGNFPGRFSGRQFSNSRSEMNVSTLELGDSALYLCASSLRGQGGGYTFGSGTRLTVV.

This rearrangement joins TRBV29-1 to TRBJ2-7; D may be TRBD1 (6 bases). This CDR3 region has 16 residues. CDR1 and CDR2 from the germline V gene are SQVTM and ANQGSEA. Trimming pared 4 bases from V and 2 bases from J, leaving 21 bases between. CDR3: CSVAGMTGGYTYEQYF. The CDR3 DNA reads TGCAGCGTTGCGGGGATGACAGGAGGTTACACCTACGAGCAGTACTTC.

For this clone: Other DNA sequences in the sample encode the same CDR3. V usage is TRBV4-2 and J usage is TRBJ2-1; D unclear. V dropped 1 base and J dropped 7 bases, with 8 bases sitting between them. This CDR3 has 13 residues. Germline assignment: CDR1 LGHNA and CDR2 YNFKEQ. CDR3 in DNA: TGTGCCAGCAGCCAAGGACTCTCAAATGAGCAGTTCTTC. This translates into CASSQGLSNEQFF.

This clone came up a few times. CDR3 sequence (DNA): TGTGCCATCAGTGTTGGGTGGGACAGGGGCTCCACAGATACGCAGTATTTT. Its translation: CAISVGWDRGSTDTQYF. The rearrangement uses TRBV10-3 and TRBJ2-3; 10 nucleotides align to TRBD1. Losses at the gene ends were 4 bases for V and 2 bases for J; bases not matched to a gene: 9. CDR3 length equals 17 residues. CDR1 and CDR2 (germline): ENHRY, SYGVKD.

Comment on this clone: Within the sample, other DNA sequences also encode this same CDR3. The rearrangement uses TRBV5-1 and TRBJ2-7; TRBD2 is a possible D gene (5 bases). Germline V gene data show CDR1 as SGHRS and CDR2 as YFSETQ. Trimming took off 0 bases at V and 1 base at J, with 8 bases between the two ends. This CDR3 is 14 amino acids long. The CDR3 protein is CASSLDGGSYEQYF. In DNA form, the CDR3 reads TGCGCCAGCAGCTTGGACGGAGGATCCTACGAGCAGTACTTC.

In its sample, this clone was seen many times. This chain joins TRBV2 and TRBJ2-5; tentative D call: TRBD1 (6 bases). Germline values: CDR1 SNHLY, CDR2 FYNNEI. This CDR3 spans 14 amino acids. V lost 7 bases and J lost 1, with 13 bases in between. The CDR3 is CASKRDKSQETQYF. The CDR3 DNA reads TGTGCCAGCAAGAGGGACAAGAGCCAAGAGACCCAGTACTTC.

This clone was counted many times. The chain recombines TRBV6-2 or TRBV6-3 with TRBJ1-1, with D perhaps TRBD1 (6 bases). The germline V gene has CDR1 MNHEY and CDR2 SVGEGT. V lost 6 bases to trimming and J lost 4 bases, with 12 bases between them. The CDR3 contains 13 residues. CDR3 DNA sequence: TGTGCCAGCAGCTGGACAGCGAGCACTGAAGCTTTCTTT. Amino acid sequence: CASSWTASTEAFF.

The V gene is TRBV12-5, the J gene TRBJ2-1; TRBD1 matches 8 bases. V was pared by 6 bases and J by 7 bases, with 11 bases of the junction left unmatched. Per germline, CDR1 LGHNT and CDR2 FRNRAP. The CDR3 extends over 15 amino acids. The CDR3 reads CASGPTGGIQNEQFF. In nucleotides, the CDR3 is TGTGCTAGTGGCCCAACAGGGGGTATACAGAATGAGCAGTTCTTC.